These T cell receptor beta chains were read from a single sample in a study of T cells in Graves' hyperthyroidism and ophthalmopathy. TCRdb reprocessed the multiplex PCR reads with MiXCR, giving one entry per CDR3 protein. This repertoire shows 300,000 to 500,000 distinct CDR3 sequences, 14% to 15% found once; its top ten account for approximately 29%. Input material: blood. The receptor set was obtained from a woman aged 25-40 years with Graves' hyperthyroidism. Both conserved end residues are part of each CDR3. Each record gives: V gene, clone size, J gene, D gene, CDR3 DNA, CDR3 protein. A D gene is named only where the DNA matches it firmly. Clone size is stated in some rows and not others, as once, few, many or a class when expanded.

TRBV2,many,TRBJ2-3,TRBD1,TGTGCCAACCTCCAGCCCAGGACAGGGGGCGATGATACGCAGTATTTT,CANLQPRTGGDDTQYF
TRBV7-9,many,TRBJ1-2,TRBD1,TGTGCCAGCAGCTTGACCAGGGGGCACGACTATGGCTACACCTTC,CASSLTRGHDYGYTF
TRBV4-2,NA,TRBJ1-5,NA,TGTGCCAGCAGCCAAGATATGAAGCAGCCCCAGCATTTT,CASSQDMKQPQHF
TRBV27,few,TRBJ1-2,NA,TGTGCCAGCAGTGACTTTAACCGGCTTAGCTATGGCTACACCTTC,CASSDFNRLSYGYTF
TRBV6-2/TRBV6-3,NA,TRBJ2-1,NA,TGTGCCAGCAGTGACAGTGGGGACGCGAATGAGCAGTTCTTC,CASSDSGDANEQFF
TRBV7-9,NA,TRBJ2-3,TRBD1,TGTGCCAGCAGCCCCCCCCCCAGAGGGGGCCTCACAGATACGCAGTATTTT,CASSPPPRGGLTDTQYF
TRBV7-9,few,TRBJ2-3,TRBD1,TGTGCCAGCAGCTTAGGTTCGGCAGGGGGCTTTGTGACAGATACGCAGTATTTT,CASSLGSAGGFVTDTQYF
TRBV7-3,NA,TRBJ2-5,NA,TGTGCCAGCAGCTTATCGACAGTCCAAGAGACCCAGTACTTC,CASSLSTVQETQYF
TRBV7-9,NA,TRBJ2-6,NA,TGTGCCAGTAGCCAAAGGGGACCCCTCTCTGGGGCCAACGTCCTGACTTTC,CASSQRGPLSGANVLTF
TRBV11-2,many,TRBJ2-5,NA,TGTGCCAGCAGCTCGTACCGGGACACCGACCAAGAGACCCAGTACTTC,CASSSYRDTDQETQYF
TRBV6-9,NA,TRBJ2-2,TRBD2,TGTGCCAGCAGTTACCCCTTGCGGGGACAGGGTGGGACTAGCGGGAGGCCGGCCGGGGAGCTGTTTTTT,CASSYPLRGQGGTSGRPAGELFF
TRBV7-9,NA,TRBJ2-7,NA,TGTGCCAGCAGCTTAACACCTGCGGGTTACGAGCAGTACTTC,CASSLTPAGYEQYF
TRBV28,NA,TRBJ2-5,NA,TGTGCCAGCAGTTTCCAGCCACAAGAGACCCAGTACTTC,CASSFQPQETQYF
TRBV27,many,TRBJ1-2,NA,TGTGCCAGCAGTTATCAGGGGCCGTCGGGCTATGGCTACACCTTC,CASSYQGPSGYGYTF
TRBV27,many,TRBJ1-1,TRBD1,TGTGCCAGCAGTAACGACAGGGAGTGGAACACTGAAGCTTTCTTT,CASSNDREWNTEAFF
TRBV29-1,NA,TRBJ2-7,TRBD1,TGCAGCGTTGATTCAGGGGGCGAGCAGTACTTC,CSVDSGGEQYF
TRBV5-1,many,TRBJ1-2,TRBD1,TGCGCCAGCAGCTTGGGGGGACAGGACAACTATGGCTACACCTTC,CASSLGGQDNYGYTF
TRBV4-1,NA,TRBJ2-2,TRBD1,TGCGCCAGCAGCCCGATAGGCCAGGGGGCAGGCGGGGAGCTGTTTTTT,CASSPIGQGAGGELFF
TRBV28,many,TRBJ1-2,TRBD1,TGTGCCAGCAGTCGGACAGGGGGAGTTGGCTACACCTTC,CASSRTGGVGYTF
TRBV2,NA,TRBJ2-7,TRBD2,TGTGCCAGCAGTGGGGCGGCGGGAGTGGGCTACGAGCAGTACTTC,CASSGAAGVGYEQYF
TRBV4-2,NA,TRBJ2-1,TRBD2,TGTGCCAGCAGCCAAGATCGGGTGGGAGGGTACAATGAGCAGTTCTTC,CASSQDRVGGYNEQFF
TRBV20-1,many,TRBJ2-7,NA,TGCAGTGCTAGGGCAGGGCTAAGCTACGAGCAGTACTTC,CSARAGLSYEQYF
TRBV7-2,NA,TRBJ2-2,NA,TGTGCCAGCAGCACTCGGACAGCATGGGGCACCGGGGAGCTGTTTTTT,CASSTRTAWGTGELFF
TRBV7-3,few,TRBJ1-1,NA,TGTGCCAGCAGCTCCGGGCCAGGGCGCTTAAACACTGAAGCTTTCTTT,CASSSGPGRLNTEAFF
TRBV4-1,few,TRBJ2-7,TRBD2,TGCGCCAGCAGCCAAAGGACTAGCGGGATAGATATAAAAGAGCAGTACTTC,CASSQRTSGIDIKEQYF
TRBV3-1,few,TRBJ1-2,NA,TGTGCCAGCAGCACAGAGGAACAGGATAACTATGGCTACACCTTC,CASSTEEQDNYGYTF
TRBV7-2,many,TRBJ2-5,TRBD2,TGTGCCAGCAGCCGGGGACTAGGGCCCCAAGAGACCCAGTACTTC,CASSRGLGPQETQYF
TRBV5-6,few,TRBJ1-6,NA,TGTGCCAGCAGCTTGCAGGGATCCTGGGCGACAAGCTCCTATAATTCACCCCTCCACTTT,CASSLQGSWATSSYNSPLHF
TRBV12-3/TRBV12-4,NA,TRBJ2-5,NA,TGTGCCAGCAGTTTAGCGGCAACCAAAGGGGAGACCCAGTACTTC,CASSLAATKGETQYF
TRBV19,few,TRBJ2-7,TRBD2,TGTGCCAGTAGTTCCCCCTCAGCGGGGTACTACGAGCAGTACTTC,CASSSPSAGYYEQYF
TRBV27,NA,TRBJ1-5,NA,TGTGCCAGCCTCGAGGGGGGGGGCGCAGATACGCAGCATTTT,CASLEGGGADTQHF
TRBV13,many,TRBJ1-1,TRBD1,TGTGCCAGCAGGGGACAGGGTTGGACTGAAGCTTTCTTT,CASRGQGWTEAFF
TRBV19,NA,TRBJ2-3,NA,TGTGCCAGTAGTATTGGTGGGAGAGGAGATACGCAGTATTTT,CASSIGGRGDTQYF
TRBV28,many,TRBJ1-1,NA,TGTGCCAGCAGTTTTGTGGATTCGAACACTGAAGCTTTCTTT,CASSFVDSNTEAFF
TRBV27,NA,TRBJ1-1,NA,TGTGCCAGCAGAACAGGGCGCACTGAAGCTTTCTTT,CASRTGRTEAFF
TRBV2,many,TRBJ2-1,TRBD1,TGTGCCAGCAATCTTTTGACAGGGTACAATGAGCAGTTCTTC,CASNLLTGYNEQFF
TRBV3-1,many,TRBJ2-7,NA,TGTGCCAGCAGCCCCCAATTGGGGTACGAGCAGTACTTC,CASSPQLGYEQYF
TRBV10-3,NA,TRBJ2-2,NA,TGTGCCATCGGTATTGCGCTCACAGTGAACCTTTTTGGGGCGAACACCGGGGAGCTGTTTTTT,CAIGIALTVNLFGANTGELFF
TRBV5-1,few,TRBJ1-1,TRBD1,TGCGCCAGCAGCTTCACGACAGGGGGCACTGAAGCTTTCTTT,CASSFTTGGTEAFF
TRBV2,few,TRBJ1-2,NA,TGTGCCAGCAGCGAGAATAAGTGGGATAACTATGGCTACACCTTC,CASSENKWDNYGYTF
TRBV13,many,TRBJ2-3,NA,TGTGCCAGCAGTCCTGAGTACGGAGATACGCAGTATTTT,CASSPEYGDTQYF
TRBV4-2,NA,TRBJ2-1,TRBD2,TGTGCCAGCAGCCAAGGGGGGGCGAGCGGGGGGGCCGATGAGCAGTTCTTC,CASSQGGASGGADEQFF
TRBV27,few,TRBJ1-6,TRBD1,TGTGCCAGCAGTTTCGGACAGGGGAGATCGAATTCACCCCTCCACTTT,CASSFGQGRSNSPLHF
TRBV28,many,TRBJ2-3,TRBD2,TGTGCCAGCAGTTCCCCAAAACCAATTAGCGGGAGGGGGACAGATACGCAGTATTTT,CASSSPKPISGRGTDTQYF
TRBV3-1,many,TRBJ2-7,TRBD2,TGTGCCAGCAGCACCCTAGCGGGAGGGAACGAGCAGTACTTC,CASSTLAGGNEQYF